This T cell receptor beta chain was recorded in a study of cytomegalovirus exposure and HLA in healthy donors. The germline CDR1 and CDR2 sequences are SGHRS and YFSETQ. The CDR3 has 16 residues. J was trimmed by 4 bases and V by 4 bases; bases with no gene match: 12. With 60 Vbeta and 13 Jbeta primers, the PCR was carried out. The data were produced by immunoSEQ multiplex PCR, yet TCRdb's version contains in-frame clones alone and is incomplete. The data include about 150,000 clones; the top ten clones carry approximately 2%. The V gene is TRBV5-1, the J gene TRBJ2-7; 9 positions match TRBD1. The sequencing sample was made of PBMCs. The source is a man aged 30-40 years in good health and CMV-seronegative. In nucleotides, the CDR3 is TGCGCCAGCAGCGATCCCTTGGGACAGGGTTCGTACGAGCAGTACTTC. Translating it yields CASSDPLGQGSYEQYF.